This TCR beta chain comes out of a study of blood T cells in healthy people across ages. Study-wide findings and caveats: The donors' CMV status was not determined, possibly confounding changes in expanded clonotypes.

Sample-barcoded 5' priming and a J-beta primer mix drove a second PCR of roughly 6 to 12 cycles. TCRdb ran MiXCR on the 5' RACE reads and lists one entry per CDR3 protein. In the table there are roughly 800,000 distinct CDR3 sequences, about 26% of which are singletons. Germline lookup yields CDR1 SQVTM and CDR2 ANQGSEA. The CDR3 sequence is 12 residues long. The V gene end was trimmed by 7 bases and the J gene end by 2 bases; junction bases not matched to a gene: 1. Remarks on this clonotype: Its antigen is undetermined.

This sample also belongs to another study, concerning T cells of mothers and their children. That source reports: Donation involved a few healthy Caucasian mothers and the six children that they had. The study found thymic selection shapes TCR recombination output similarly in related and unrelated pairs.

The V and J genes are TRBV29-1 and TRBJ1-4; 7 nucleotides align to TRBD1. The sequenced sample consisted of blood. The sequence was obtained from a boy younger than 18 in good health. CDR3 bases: TGCAGCGCGGGACAGACTAATGAAAAACTGTTTTTT. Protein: CSAGQTNEKLFF.